This TCR beta chain was captured by sequencing in a study of blood T cell repertoires in COVID-19. Whole-study context: Sites across the United States, Italy and Spain contributed samples from acute and convalescent COVID-19. Sources were T cells, B-cell-depleted T cells, or PBMCs; the material itself was cDNA or gDNA.

The CDR3 runs to 16 residues. The V gene's germline CDR1 is MNHEY and CDR2 SVGAGI. V shed 0 bases and J 2 bases; nucleotides not matched to a gene: 4. In the original processing: Reference gene primer amplification gave estimated nucleated cell counts. Measured with immunoSEQ multiplex PCR; TCRdb has only the in-frame clones, and not every one. The V and J calls and the clone size are those of that table, but D and trimming were determined from the DNA. This table has about 330,000 clones, over 75% appearing once. Sequencing used peripheral blood. The chain uses TRBV6-5 and TRBJ1-2; TRBD1 agrees at 9 bases. The origin of this receptor is a woman in her fifties or sixties with active or convalescent COVID-19. In nucleotides, the CDR3 is TGTGCCAGCAGTTACTCGGGACAGGGCAGGAACTATGGCTACACCTTC. Translating it yields CASSYSGQGRNYGYTF.